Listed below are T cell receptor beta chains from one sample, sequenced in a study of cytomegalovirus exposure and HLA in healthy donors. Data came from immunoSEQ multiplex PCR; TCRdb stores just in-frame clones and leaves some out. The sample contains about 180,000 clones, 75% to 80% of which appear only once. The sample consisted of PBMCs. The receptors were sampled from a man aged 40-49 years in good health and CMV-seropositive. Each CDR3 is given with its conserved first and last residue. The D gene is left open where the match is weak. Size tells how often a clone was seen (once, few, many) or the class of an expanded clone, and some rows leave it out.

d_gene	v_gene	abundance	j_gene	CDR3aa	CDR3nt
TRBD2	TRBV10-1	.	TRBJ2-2	CASSDRLTSGSWTGELFF	TGCGCCAGCAGTGACCGACTTACTAGCGGGAGTTGGACCGGGGAGCTGTTTTTT
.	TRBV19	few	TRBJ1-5	CASSTPGGNQPQHF	TGTGCCAGTAGTACTCCAGGGGGCAATCAGCCCCAGCATTTT
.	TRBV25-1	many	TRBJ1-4	CASSEGRDLEKLFF	TGTGCCAGCAGTGAAGGGAGGGATTTAGAAAAACTGTTTTTT
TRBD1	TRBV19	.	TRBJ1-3	CASSIAGGETGNTIYF	TGTGCCAGTAGTATAGCAGGGGGCGAGACTGGAAACACCATATATTTT
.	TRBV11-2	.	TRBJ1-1	CASSTRQKRNTEAFF	TGTGCCAGCAGCACCCGACAGAAGCGGAACACTGAAGCTTTCTTT
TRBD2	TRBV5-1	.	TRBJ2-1	CASQLAGVFNEQFF	TGCGCCAGCCAACTAGCGGGAGTGTTCAATGAGCAGTTCTTC
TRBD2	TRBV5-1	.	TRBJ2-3	CASSLPLAVSTDTQYF	TGCGCCAGCAGCTTACCACTAGCGGTAAGCACAGATACGCAGTATTTT
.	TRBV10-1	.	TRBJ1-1	CASSQRLGGEAFF	TGCGCCAGCAGTCAACGACTGGGGGGAGAAGCTTTCTTT
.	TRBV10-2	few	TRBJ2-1	CASSGTGAVNEQFF	TGCGCCAGCTCCGGGACTGGGGCGGTGAATGAGCAGTTCTTC
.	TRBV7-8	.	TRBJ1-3	CASSLGGGAAGNTIYF	TGTGCCAGCAGCTTAGGGGGGGGAGCCGCAGGAAACACCATATATTTT
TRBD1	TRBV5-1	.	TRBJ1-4	CASGWTGGAGEKLFF	TGCGCCAGCGGCTGGACAGGGGGCGCAGGTGAAAAACTGTTTTTT
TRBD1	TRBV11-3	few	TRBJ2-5	CASRSTGEGFREQYF	TGTGCCAGCAGGTCCACAGGGGAAGGGTTTCGAGAGCAGTACTTC
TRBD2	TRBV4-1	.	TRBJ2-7	CASSQDRTSARREQYF	TGCGCCAGCAGCCAAGATCGGACTAGTGCTCGGCGGGAGCAGTACTTC
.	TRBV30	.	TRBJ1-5	CAWSVQESQPQHF	TGTGCCTGGAGTGTACAGGAGAGTCAGCCCCAGCATTTT
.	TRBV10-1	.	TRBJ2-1	CASSEDLWEGGSSYNEQFF	TGCGCCAGCAGTGAGGATTTGTGGGAAGGAGGGAGCTCCTACAATGAGCAGTTCTTC
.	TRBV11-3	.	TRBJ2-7	CASSFGGTYEQYF	TGTGCCAGCAGCTTCGGGGGAACCTACGAGCAGTACTTC
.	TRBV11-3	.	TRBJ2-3	CASSSELGDTQYF	TGTGCCAGCAGTTCCGAGCTAGGAGATACGCAGTATTTT
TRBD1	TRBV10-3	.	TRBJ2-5	CAIRSGQGEETQYF	TGTGCCATCCGATCGGGACAGGGTGAAGAGACCCAGTACTTC
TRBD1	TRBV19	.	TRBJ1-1	CASSDRVNTEAFF	TGTGCCAGTAGCGACAGGGTGAACACTGAAGCTTTCTTT
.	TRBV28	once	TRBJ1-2	CASTLPRQIYGYTF	TGTGCCAGCACTCTACCTCGACAGATCTATGGCTACACCTTC
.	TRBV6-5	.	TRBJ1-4	CASRPSGGVIEKLFF	TGTGCCAGCCGGCCCTCGGGGGGCGTGATTGAAAAACTGTTTTTT
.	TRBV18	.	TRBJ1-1	CASSPPGGGVHTEAFF	TGTGCCAGCTCACCACCGGGAGGGGGGGTACACACTGAAGCTTTCTTT
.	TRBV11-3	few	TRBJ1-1	CASSENRGAGAFF	TGTGCCAGCAGCGAGAACCGGGGGGCAGGAGCTTTCTTT
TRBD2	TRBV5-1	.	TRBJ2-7	CASAPGLAGFSSYEQYF	TGCGCCAGCGCTCCGGGACTAGCGGGTTTTAGCTCCTACGAGCAGTACTTC
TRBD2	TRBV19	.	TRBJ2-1	CASSSVAGGYNEQFF	TGTGCCAGTAGTAGTGTAGCGGGAGGGTACAATGAGCAGTTCTTC
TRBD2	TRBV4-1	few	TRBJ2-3	CASSPGLETTDTQYF	TGCGCCAGCAGCCCAGGACTAGAGACCACAGATACGCAGTATTTT